This record covers a single TCR beta chain. The antigen is undetermined. This entry comes from a study of cytomegalovirus exposure and HLA in healthy donors. Study background: An earlier analysis identified more than 90 million unique TCR beta sequences in some 170 million T cells. Notes on the study in general: Most of the TCR beta V segments (in an earlier analysis) were productive either about 87% or about 30% of the time.

The PCR contained 60 Vbeta and 13 Jbeta primers. Sequencing was performed with immunoSEQ multiplex PCR; in TCRdb, only in-frame clones are kept and a portion is missing. The sample contains approximately 97,000 clones, around four fifths of which appear only once. The sample comprised PBMCs. The source is a man aged 35 to 55 in good health and CMV-seronegative.

The CDR3 nucleotides read TGTGCCAGCCAAGGCAGCGCTAACTATGGCTACACCTTC. Translation: CASQGSANYGYTF. The chain has TRBV18 and TRBJ1-2; D ambiguous. The CDR3 runs 13 residues. Trimming pared 8 bases from V and 0 bases from J, leaving 10 bases between. CDR1 is KGHSH, CDR2 LQKENI, per germline.